A single sample gave rise to the 7 T cell receptor beta chains below, sequenced in a study of shared clonotypes between healthy human individuals. Data came from immunoSEQ multiplex PCR; TCRdb stores just in-frame clones and leaves some out. The sample has fewer than 2.5 million clones, 80% to 95% seen once. Sequenced: naive CD4+ T cells from PBMCs. Subset described: CD45RA+ positively selected. The receptors were gathered from a man between 18 and 35 years old in good health. Some clones in this sample may be carry-over from other donors' samples.

As DNA, the CDR3 is TGTGCCAGCAGTGACTCCAGGGGACAGAACCGTGGCTACACCTTC. It encodes CASSDSRGQNRGYTF. V usage is TRBV6-4 and J usage is TRBJ1-2; 7 nucleotides agree with TRBD1. The CDR3 sequence is 15 residues long. V dropped 0 bases and J dropped 7; count of bases not matched to a gene: 8. Germline V lookup: CDR1 MRHNA, CDR2 SNTAGT.

The V call is TRBV7-3, the J call TRBJ2-2; no firm D call. Trimming took off 1 base at V and 0 bases at J, with 6 bases between the two ends. The germline V gene has CDR1 SGHTA and CDR2 FQGTGA. CDR3 length: 15 amino acids. CDR3 DNA sequence: TGTGCCAGCAGCTTAAGGGTCCCGAACACCGGGGAGCTGTTTTTT. Amino acids: CASSLRVPNTGELFF.

The chain uses TRBV10-3 and TRBJ1-2, with D unresolved. Trimming left V 0 bases short and J 3 bases short, with 11 bases between. Per germline, CDR1 ENHRY and CDR2 SYGVKD. There are 15 residues in the CDR3. This chain's CDR3 is CAISESGSTDYGYTF. The CDR3 DNA follows: TGTGCCATCAGTGAGTCGGGGAGCACAGACTATGGCTACACCTTC.

The chain is built from TRBV5-4 and TRBJ2-1; TRBD2 agrees at 14 bases. V gave up 4 bases and J gave up 7 bases; unmatched junction bases: 10. The CDR3 sequence is 17 residues long. Per the germline V gene, CDR1 is SGHNT and CDR2 is YYREEE (reference sequence). CDR3 loop: CASSPLPGLAGANEQFF. CDR3 bases: TGTGCCAGCAGCCCCCTCCCGGGACTAGCGGGGGCTAATGAGCAGTTCTTC.

The chain is built from TRBV28 and TRBJ2-7; possibly TRBD2 for D (7 bases). The length of the CDR3 is 17 residues. Per the germline V gene, CDR1 is MDHEN and CDR2 is SYDVKM. The V gene lost 6 bases and the J gene lost 3 bases, with 24 bases spanning the gap. The CDR3 protein is CASSQGGAGGAIYEQYF. Here the CDR3 DNA reads TGTGCCAGCAGCCAAGGGGGGGCCGGGGGCGCGATCTACGAGCAGTACTTC.

The gene calls are TRBV28 and TRBJ1-1; D possibly corresponds to TRBD1 (5 bases). The germline V and J ends were trimmed by 2 bases and 4 bases, with 11 bases remaining between them. This CDR3 has 14 residues. Germline-derived CDR1 and CDR2 are MDHEN and SYDVKM. The CDR3 sequence is CASSLPQGVTEAFF. CDR3 bases: TGTGCCAGCAGTTTACCTCAGGGTGTCACTGAAGCTTTCTTT.

The table lists this clone with a count of one. The rearrangement joins TRBV28 to TRBJ2-6; D tentatively fits TRBD1 or TRBD2 (5 bases each). V lost 11 bases to trimming and J lost 1 base, with 12 bases between them. Germline V gene data show CDR1 as MDHEN and CDR2 as SYDVKM. This CDR3 has 14 residues. DNA for the CDR3: TGTGCCGCGAAGAGGGGATCTGGGGCCAACGTCCTGACTTTC. Its protein is CAAKRGSGANVLTF.